The 22 T cell receptor beta chains in this list originate from one sample, sequenced in a study of CD8 T cells in ankylosing spondylitis (TCRdb year 2017). What the work shows at the level of the full study, not this receptor alone: Blood from ankylosing spondylitis patients appeared to be characterized by a TCR beta motif made up of under ten highly homologous amino acid variants.

For these receptors, no antigen is known. Library preparation used 5' RACE. The instrument was an Illumina HiSeq 2500. The public reads were quality trimmed at Q25 with fastp and then assembled into clones with MiXCR by TCRdb, keeping productive beta chains. Duplicate CDR3 protein sequences are folded into a single record with the most common DNA and genes. This sample comprises approximately 540,000 distinct CDR3 sequences, roughly an eighth of them detected only once. The ten most abundant clones make up almost 7% of the sample. Specimen: blood, either unsorted or a sorted T cell fraction (not recorded which). These receptors came from a male donor with ankylosing spondylitis.

This chain connects TRBV6-5 to TRBJ2-7; TRBD2 agrees at 8 bases. This CDR3 has 16 residues. CDR1 and CDR2 from the germline V gene are MNHEY and SVGAGI. The J segment lost 0 bases and the V segment lost 4 bases, leaving 8 bases of the junction unmatched. The CDR3 region is CASSLDWGTSSYEQYV. Written as DNA, the CDR3 is TGTGCCAGCAGTTTAGATTGGGGGACTAGCTCCTACGAGCAGTACGTC.

J is TRBJ2-7 and V is TRBV12-3 or TRBV12-4; 8 bases match TRBD2. V was clipped by 5 bases and J by 2 bases; unmatched bases: 2. The CDR3 has 13 residues. The DNA for the CDR3 is TGTGCCAGCAGTCGCGGGAGGACCTACGAGCAGTACGTC. This codes for CASSRGRTYEQYV.

This clonotype was seen at least ten times. The chain employs TRBV11-2 and TRBJ2-2, with TRBD1 identical over 7 bases. J lost 3 bases, V lost 5 bases, and 6 bases had no gene match. The germline CDR1 and CDR2 sequences are SGHAT and FQNNGV. The CDR3 contains 15 residues. The DNA of the CDR3 is TGTGCCAGCAGCCGACAGGGAACAGACACCGGGGAGCTGTTTTTT. It yields the protein CASSRQGTDTGELFF.

This clonotype was detected only a few times. The rearrangement uses TRBV24-1 and TRBJ2-1; 13 nucleotides align to TRBD2. The ends lost 5 bases at V and 8 bases at J; junction bases unmatched: 5. The CDR3 extends over 15 amino acids. Germline V gene data show CDR1 as KGHDR and CDR2 as SFDVKD. The CDR3 region has the DNA TGTGCCACCAGTGCGGGGACTAGCGGGATTTATGAGCAGTTCTTC. Protein: CATSAGTSGIYEQFF.

This sequence joins TRBV27 and TRBJ2-2; D perhaps matches TRBD2 (7 bases). Trimming took off 6 bases at V and 7 bases at J, with 9 bases between the two ends. The CDR3 has 12 residues. Germline V gives CDR1 MNHEY, CDR2 SMNVEV (reference sequence). DNA of the CDR3: TGTGCCAGCAGAGGGGGGGGCGGGGAGCTGTTTTTT. Protein product: CASRGGGGELFF.

This chain joins TRBV5-1 and TRBJ1-1, with D maybe TRBD1 (6 bases). This CDR3 region has 14 residues. Germline V gene lookup returns CDR1 SGHRS and CDR2 YFSETQ. Trimming shortened V by 2 bases and J by 5 bases, and 13 bases separated the two germline ends. The CDR3 reads CASSLLGARTEAFF. The CDR3 nucleotides are TGCGCCAGCAGCTTACTGGGGGCACGGACTGAAGCTTTCTTT.

This clonotype was observed a handful of times. The V gene is TRBV29-1, the J gene TRBJ1-1; D remains ambiguous. The CDR3 has 14 residues. CDR1 and CDR2 (germline): SQVTM, ANQGSEA. V was trimmed by 5 bases and J by 1 base, leaving 14 bases between them. CDR3 protein: CSVPFFSGNTEAFF. In DNA, the CDR3 is TGCAGCGTTCCCTTTTTTTCAGGGAACACTGAAGCTTTCTTT.

This sequence joins TRBV12-3 or TRBV12-4 and TRBJ2-5, with D possibly matching TRBD1 (7 bases). This CDR3 spans 13 amino acids. V gave up 10 bases and J gave up 6 bases, with 18 bases separating them. The CDR3 loop is CATQTGAGKTQYF. The DNA for the CDR3 is TGTGCCACCCAAACAGGGGCGGGGAAGACCCAGTACTTC.

At least ten counts were recorded for this clonotype. The V call is TRBV5-1, the J call TRBJ1-1; D uncertain. V lost 0 bases, J lost 3 bases, and 6 bases lay in between. The CDR3 consists of 13 residues. From germline, CDR1 is SGHRS and CDR2 YFSETQ. CDR3 protein: CASSLAGYTEAFF. DNA of the CDR3: TGCGCCAGCAGCTTGGCGGGGTACACTGAAGCTTTCTTT.

The rearrangement joins TRBV5-1 to TRBJ1-3; TRBD1 agrees at 7 bases. CDR1 SGHRS and CDR2 YFSETQ come from the germline V gene. The CDR3 sequence is 15 residues long. V shed 2 bases and J 0 bases; nucleotides not matched to a gene: 2. The CDR3, as DNA: TGCGCCAGCAGCTTCACAGGGGTCTCTGGAAACACCATATATTTT. Translating gives CASSFTGVSGNTIYF. The full variable domain, completed using reference TRBV5-1 and TRBJ1-3, is KAGVTQTPRYLIKTRGQQVTLSCSPISGHRSVSWYQQTPGQGLQFLFEYFSETQRNKGNFPGRFSGRQFSNSRSEMNVSTLELGDSALYLCASSFTGVSGNTIYFGEGSWLTVV.

This clonotype was found many times. This chain uses TRBV12-3 or TRBV12-4 with TRBJ2-2; D remains unclear. V shed 3 bases and J shed 3 bases, with 11 bases lying between them. The CDR3 consists of 15 residues. CDR3: CASSFLDRDTGELFF. CDR3 in DNA: TGTGCCAGCAGTTTCTTGGATAGAGACACCGGGGAGCTGTTTTTT.

This clonotype was observed a handful of times. This CDR3 is CSASGGLMTEAFF. The CDR3 DNA is TGCAGTGCTTCAGGGGGGCTGATGACTGAAGCTTTCTTT. The rearrangement uses TRBV20-1 and TRBJ1-1; 7 bases agree with TRBD1. This CDR3 contains 13 residues. The trim removed 5 bases at V and 5 bases at J, leaving 8 bases unmatched. From germline, CDR1 is DFQATT and CDR2 SNEGSKA (reference sequence).

The V and J genes are TRBV11-2 and TRBJ1-1, with 7 positions matching TRBD1. CDR3 length equals 14 residues. Per germline, CDR1 SGHAT and CDR2 FQNNGV. The V and J ends lost 5 bases and 3 bases, in that order; junction bases with no gene match: 6. In DNA, the CDR3 is TGTGCCAGCAGCGGTGGACAGGCGTACACTGAAGCTTTCTTT. The encoded protein is CASSGGQAYTEAFF.

CDR3 sequence reads: CASRYGQLQETQYF. For the CDR3, the DNA is TGTGCCAGCAGATACGGACAGCTCCAAGAGACCCAGTACTTC. The chain joins TRBV12-3 or TRBV12-4 to TRBJ2-5; D perhaps matches TRBD1 (6 bases). The V end was cut by 6 bases, the J end by 1 base, with 12 bases between. The CDR3 spans 14 residues.

This clonotype was detected many times. V and J are TRBV12-3 or TRBV12-4 and TRBJ2-1, with D hard to call. The CDR3 contains 17 residues. Trimming cost V 2 bases and J 0 bases, with 14 bases left between them. The CDR3 here is CASSLRISQSSYNEQFF. The DNA of the CDR3 is TGTGCCAGCAGTTTACGGATCTCGCAGAGCTCCTACAATGAGCAGTTCTTC.

The genes are TRBV7-9 and TRBJ1-6; D is unresolved. Germline assignment: CDR1 SEHNR and CDR2 FQNEAQ (reference sequence). V was shortened by 8 bases and J by 9 bases, with 11 bases between the two germline ends. This CDR3 region has 12 residues. The CDR3, as DNA: TGTGCCAGCTCCTTATCAGGTTCACCCCTCCACTTT. Protein sequence: CASSLSGSPLHF.

This clonotype came up a few times. This chain links TRBV6-2 or TRBV6-3 with TRBJ2-3; D is perhaps TRBD2 (5 bases). V gave up 5 bases and J gave up 6 bases, with 24 bases separating them. This CDR3 contains 17 residues. CDR1 MNHEY and CDR2 SVGEGT come from the germline V gene. The CDR3, as DNA: TGTGCCAGCAGTCTACCCCCCGACACCTGGACTGGGGATACGCAGTATTTT. The encoded protein is CASSLPPDTWTGDTQYF.

The rearrangement joins TRBV3-1 to TRBJ2-7; 8 nucleotides agree with TRBD2. CDR1 is LGHDT, CDR2 YNNKEL, per germline (reference sequence). This CDR3 has 15 residues. V shed 5 bases, J shed 2 bases, and the junction held 8 bases outside the gene matches. The CDR3 DNA is TGTGCCAGCAGCTCCCGACTAGCGCGAACCTACGAGCAGTACTTC. This sequence encodes CASSSRLARTYEQYF.

V gene TRBV24-1 combines with J gene TRBJ2-3; D unresolved. The CDR3 runs 13 residues. The V gene lost 4 bases and the J gene lost 7 bases, with 11 bases spanning the gap. Germline CDR1 and CDR2: KGHDR and SFDVKD. The CDR3 sequence: CATSDGPTHTQYF. CDR3 DNA sequence: TGTGCCACCAGTGACGGGCCAACCCATACGCAGTATTTT.

This clonotype was counted only a few times. The chain couples TRBV5-1 to TRBJ1-1; no clear D. This CDR3 has 15 residues. The V gene lost 0 bases and the J gene lost 1 base, with 10 bases spanning the gap. CDR1 is SGHRS and CDR2 is YFSETQ in the germline V gene. The CDR3 DNA sequence: TGCGCCAGCAGCTTGGGGGCTAACAGGAACACTGAAGCTTTCTTT. Translation gives CASSLGANRNTEAFF.

This clonotype was recorded at least ten times. CDR3 region: CASTPGLAGEGVEQYF. For the CDR3, the DNA is TGTGCCAGCACCCCGGGACTAGCGGGAGAGGGAGTCGAGCAGTACTTC. The V gene is TRBV11-2, the J gene TRBJ2-7, with 14 bases matching TRBD2. There are 16 residues in the CDR3. Germline V gives CDR1 SGHAT, CDR2 FQNNGV. The trim removed 7 bases at V and 6 bases at J, leaving 11 bases unmatched.

This chain joins TRBV20-1 and TRBJ2-3; 7 nucleotides align to TRBD2. CDR3 length: 17 amino acids. CDR1 DFQATT and CDR2 SNEGSKA come from the germline V gene (reference sequence). Unmatched junction bases numbered 15, after V lost 2 bases and J lost 4 bases. The CDR3 bases are TGCAGTGCTAGACCCACACTGGCGGGAGTAATCTCAGATACGCAGTATTTT. Encoded protein: CSARPTLAGVISDTQYF.